The T cell receptor (beta chain) described here comes from a study of T-cell memory formation after mild COVID-19. Germline CDR1 is MGHDK and CDR2 is SYGVNS. The V and J ends lost 5 bases and 6 bases respectively, with 14 bases between them. The CDR3 is 13 amino acids. TCRalpha and TCRbeta libraries used 5'RACE with constant-segment primers and UMIs. TCRdb itself ran the 5' RACE reads through MiXCR, one entry per CDR3 protein. The repertoire holds 360,000 or so distinct CDR3 sequences, with around 28% as singletons. This clonotype was sampled from an adult woman who had mild COVID-19 (a few samples of this study predate the infection). Cell type and time point are not known. Sequenced material: PBMCs or a T cell subset sorted from them (not recorded which). The rearrangement uses TRBV25-1 and TRBJ2-7; TRBD2 might be the D (7 bases). The CDR3 sequence is CASSWGGGFEQYF. CDR3 sequence (DNA): TGTGCCAGCAGTTGGGGCGGGGGCTTCGAGCAGTACTTC.